The 9 T cell receptor beta chains reported below all come from one sample, sequenced in a study of blood T cell repertoires in COVID-19. Profiling relied on immunoSEQ multiplex PCR, and the TCRdb table lists in-frame clones only, not all of them. This repertoire shows under 300,000 clones, approximately 86% found once; its top ten account for around 0.8%. Input material: peripheral blood. Source of these receptors: a woman aged 25 to 39 with acute or convalescent COVID-19.

The V gene is TRBV7-9, the J gene TRBJ2-1; 7 nucleotides line up with TRBD1. The V gene's germline CDR1 is SEHNR and CDR2 FQNEAQ (reference sequence). With V trimmed by 1 base and J by 5 bases, 5 bases remained unmatched. The CDR3 has 15 amino acids. CDR3 loop: CASSLVRGQHNEQFF. In DNA form, the CDR3 reads TGTGCCAGCAGCTTAGTTAGGGGGCAGCACAATGAGCAGTTCTTC. The whole variable domain, remainder taken from reference TRBV7-9 and TRBJ2-1, is DTGVSQNPRHKITKRGQNVTFRCDPISEHNRLYWYRQTLGQGPEFLTYFQNEAQLEKSRLLSDRFSAERPKGSFSTLEIQRTEQGDSAMYLCASSLVRGQHNEQFFGPGTRLTVL.

This chain links TRBV9 with TRBJ2-2; D might be TRBD1 (5 bases). The V gene lost 0 bases and the J gene lost 0 bases, with 6 bases spanning the gap. Germline-derived CDR1 and CDR2 are SGDLS and YYNGEE. The CDR3 is 15 residues long. The CDR3 bases are TGTGCCAGCAGCGTAGTACAGGCGAACACCGGGGAGCTGTTTTTT. It specifies CASSVVQANTGELFF.

The V gene is TRBV5-4, the J gene TRBJ1-1; a weak D match, TRBD1 (5 bases). In germline, CDR1 is SGHNT, CDR2 YYREEE (reference sequence). CDR3 size: 14 residues. V was trimmed by 4 bases and J by 5 bases, leaving 15 bases between them. This chain's CDR3 is CASSATVRGTEAFF. The CDR3, as DNA: TGTGCCAGCAGCGCGACAGTACGGGGGACTGAAGCTTTCTTT. Full variable domain (rest looked up from reference TRBV5-4 and TRBJ1-1): ETGVTQSPTHLIKTRGQQVTLRCSSQSGHNTVSWYQQALGQGPQFIFQYYREEENGRGNFPPRFSGLQFPNYSSELNVNALELDDSALYLCASSATVRGTEAFFGQGTRLTVV.

The genes are TRBV9 and TRBJ1-2; the D gene is possibly TRBD1 (6 bases). Deletions cut 0 bases from V and 8 bases from J, with 14 bases between. The CDR3 runs 14 residues. Germline V gives CDR1 SGDLS, CDR2 YYNGEE. CDR3 protein: CASSVAVGTGGYTF. CDR3 DNA sequence: TGTGCCAGCAGCGTAGCTGTGGGAACAGGGGGCTACACCTTC.

The rearrangement joins TRBV30 to TRBJ1-5; D is perhaps TRBD1 (6 bases). The germline V and J ends were trimmed by 5 bases and 3 bases, with 11 bases remaining between them. The CDR3 sequence is 13 residues long. The germline gives CDR1 GTSNPN, CDR2 SVGIG (reference sequence). The CDR3 nucleotides read TGTGCCTGGGCCGGACAGCTCAATCAGCCCCAGCATTTT. It codes for CAWAGQLNQPQHF.

This chain links TRBV12-5 with TRBJ2-6; 8 bases line up with TRBD1. This CDR3 region has 17 residues. Germline V CDR1 and CDR2: LGHNT, FRNRAP. Trimming removed 4 bases from V and 0 bases from J; junction bases left unmatched: 5. CDR3 nucleotide sequence: TGTGCTAGTGGTTCGGAAACAGGGGGCTCTGGGGCCAACGTCCTGACTTTC. Amino acids: CASGSETGGSGANVLTF.

V gene TRBV6-2 or TRBV6-3 combines with J gene TRBJ2-6; D ambiguous. CDR1 and CDR2 (germline): MNHEY, SVGEGT. Trimming removed 1 base at V and 2 bases at J, with 3 bases between. The CDR3 sequence is 14 residues long. CDR3 loop: CASSYLAGANVLTF. CDR3 nucleotide sequence: TGTGCCAGCAGTTACTTAGCTGGGGCCAACGTCCTGACTTTC.

The chain carries TRBV6-1 and TRBJ1-5; 7 bases match TRBD1. Germline lookup yields CDR1 MNHNS and CDR2 SASEGT. CDR3 length: 16 amino acids. Trimming at V came to 4 bases and at J to 0 bases, leaving 6 bases not matched to a gene. This CDR3 is CASSARQGNSNQPQHF. The CDR3 DNA reads as TGTGCCAGCAGTGCGAGACAGGGAAATAGCAATCAGCCCCAGCATTTT.

The chain carries TRBV27 and TRBJ2-1, with D perhaps TRBD1 (5 bases). The V end was cut by 4 bases, the J end by 3 bases, with 16 bases between. The germline V gene has CDR1 MNHEY and CDR2 SMNVEV (reference sequence). This CDR3 region has 16 residues. As DNA, the CDR3 is TGTGCCAGCAGTTATAAGCAGGGAACGGTCTACAATGAGCAGTTCTTC. Translating gives CASSYKQGTVYNEQFF.